This T cell receptor (beta chain) was documented in a study of cytomegalovirus exposure and HLA in healthy donors. Overall study findings and caveats: It was assumed in the presence/absence analyses that sequencing depth was roughly uniform across donors. Serostatus for CMV was the only available immune exposure information. A likely sequencing artifact accounted for one observed cluster of highly shared sequence variants.

The CDR3 spans 11 residues. The germline CDR1 and CDR2 sequences are MNHEY and SVGAGI. Trimming took 6 bases from V and 2 from J, leaving 5 bases between them. Researchers ran the PCR with 60 Vbeta and 13 Jbeta primers. Some clones are missing from TCRdb's copy, which holds only in-frame ones; the method was immunoSEQ multiplex PCR. Of some 40,000 clones listed, 60% to 75% are singletons. Comments on this clone: Its matching antigen is unknown.

This receptor was identified in a man aged 35 to 55 in good health and CMV-seronegative. The J gene is TRBJ2-7, the V gene TRBV6-5; D is perhaps TRBD2 (5 bases). The sequenced material came from PBMCs. CDR3 in DNA: TGTGCCAGCAGCGGGACCTACGAGCAGTACTTC. It yields the protein CASSGTYEQYF.